This T cell receptor (beta chain) derives from a study of blood T cell repertoires in COVID-19. For the study at large: PBMCs, B-cell-depleted T cells, or T cells were the source of the cDNA or gDNA that made up the material.

Authors' methods: The assay estimated nucleated cells by amplifying reference gene primers. Generated by immunoSEQ multiplex PCR, the TCRdb table keeps only in-frame clones and is missing some. Clone size and the V and J calls come from that table; the DNA yielded D and trimming. The sample yields 240,000 or so clones, 82% seen once. Germline-derived CDR1 and CDR2 are SGHDT and YYEEEE. CDR3 length: 16 residues. V was cut by 2 bases and J by 4 bases, with 18 bases left in between. The sample consisted of peripheral blood. This receptor was taken from a woman aged 60-75 years with active or convalescent COVID-19. The chain couples TRBV5-6 to TRBJ1-1; D uncertain. The DNA for the CDR3 is TGTGCCAGCAGCTTTTTGGGTCCACCAGCAGGCACTGAAGCTTTCTTT. Translated, it gives CASSFLGPPAGTEAFF.